Below, one TCR beta chain is given with its context. The V and J ends lost 5 bases and 3 bases, in that order; junction bases with no gene match: 7. CDR3 length: 17 amino acids. The germline V gene has CDR1 WSHSY and CDR2 SAAADI. The study plated around 200,000 CFSE-labeled responders with around 200,000 irradiated, violet-dye-labeled stimulators. This sample is drawn from a study of graft-versus-host responses after intestinal transplantation. About the research overall: All recipients were given anti-thymocyte globulin induction, and tacrolimus and steroids were then administered for 3 to 4 years.

The table came from immunoSEQ multiplex PCR; TCRdb's copy has only in-frame clones and leaves some out. In the table there are about 7,000 clones, around a third of which are singletons. The chain uses TRBV10-2 and TRBJ2-7, with TRBD2 matching 16 bases. The receptor was isolated from a human patient who was an organ donor for intestinal transplantation. The starting material was alloreactive CD8+ T cells from a mixed lymphocyte reaction culture, obtained before transplantation. Described subset: CFSE-low proliferating T cells sorted from approximately 6-day pre-transplant mixed lymphocyte reaction (GvH or HvG direction). This chain's CDR3 is CASSSGLAGGGLYEQYF. DNA for the CDR3: TGCGCCAGCAGTTCGGGACTAGCGGGGGGGGGACTCTACGAGCAGTACTTC.